This T cell receptor beta chain came from a study of CD8 T cells in Susac syndrome. Patients with stable or active relapsing-remitting disease, all of them treatment-naive, made up the multiple sclerosis controls. The TEMRA cells underwent FACS enrichment, while the CD8+ and CD4+ T cells underwent negative isolation. Germline CDR1 is SGHNT and CDR2 is YYREEE (reference sequence). The V end was cut by 0 bases, the J end by 5 bases, with 9 bases between. This CDR3 spans 13 amino acids. With random hexamers, 0.5 to 1 ug RNA was reverse transcribed. By means of immunoSEQ multiplex PCR, TCR beta CDR3 spanning 54 Vbeta and 13 Jbeta underwent amplification. TCRdb processed the immunoSEQ multiplex PCR reads anew with MiXCR; each CDR3 protein has one entry. The sample has some 150,000 distinct CDR3 sequences, about 95% seen once.

The gene calls are TRBV5-4 and TRBJ2-7; D might be TRBD2 (5 bases). Sequencing was done on a sample of CD8+ T cells from PBMCs. This receptor was identified in a human donor with multiple sclerosis. The CDR3 DNA reads TGTGCCAGCAGCTTGGATCTAGCAGACGAGCAGTACTTC. Protein product: CASSLDLADEQYF.